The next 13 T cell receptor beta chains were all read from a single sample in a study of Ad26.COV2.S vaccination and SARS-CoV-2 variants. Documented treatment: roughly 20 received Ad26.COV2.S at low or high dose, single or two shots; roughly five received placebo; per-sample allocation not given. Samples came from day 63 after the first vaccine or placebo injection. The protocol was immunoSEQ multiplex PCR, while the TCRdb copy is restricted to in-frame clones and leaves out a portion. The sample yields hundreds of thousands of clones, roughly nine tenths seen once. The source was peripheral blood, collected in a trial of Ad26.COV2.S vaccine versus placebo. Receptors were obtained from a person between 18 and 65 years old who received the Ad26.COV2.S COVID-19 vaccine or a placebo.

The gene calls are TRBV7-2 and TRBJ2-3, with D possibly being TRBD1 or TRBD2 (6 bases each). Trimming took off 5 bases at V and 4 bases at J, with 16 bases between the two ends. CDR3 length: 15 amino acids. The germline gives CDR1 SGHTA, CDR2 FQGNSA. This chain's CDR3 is CASSDFGGHADTQYF. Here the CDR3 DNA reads TGTGCCAGCAGCGACTTCGGGGGACACGCAGATACGCAGTATTTT.

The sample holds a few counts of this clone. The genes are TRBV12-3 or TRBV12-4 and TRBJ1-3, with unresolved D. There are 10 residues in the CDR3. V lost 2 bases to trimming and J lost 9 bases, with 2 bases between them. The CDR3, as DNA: TGTGCCAGCAGTTTATCCACCATATATTTT. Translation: CASSLSTIYF.

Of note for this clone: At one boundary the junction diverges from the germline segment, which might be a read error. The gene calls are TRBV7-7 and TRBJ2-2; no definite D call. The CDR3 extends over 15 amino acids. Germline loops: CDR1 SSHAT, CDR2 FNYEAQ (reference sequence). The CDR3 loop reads CASSLGPMGTGELFF. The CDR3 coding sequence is TGTGCTAGCAGCTTAGGGCCCATGGGGACCGGGGAGCTGTTTTTT.

CDR3 amino acids: CASSSWGNEQFF. CDR3 sequence (DNA): TGTGCCAGCAGTTCATGGGGCAATGAGCAGTTCTTC. The V gene is TRBV6-2 or TRBV6-3, the J gene TRBJ2-1; the D is unclear. V lost 4 bases and J lost 6, with 7 bases in between. Germline CDR1 is MNHEY and CDR2 is SVGEGT. CDR3 size: 12 residues.

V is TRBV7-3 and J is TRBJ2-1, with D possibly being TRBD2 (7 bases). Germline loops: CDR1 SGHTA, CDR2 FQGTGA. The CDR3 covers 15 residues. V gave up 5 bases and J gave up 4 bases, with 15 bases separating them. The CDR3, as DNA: TGTGCCAGCAGCACTGGGGGGGCAGTTTACAATGAGCAGTTCTTC. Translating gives CASSTGGAVYNEQFF.

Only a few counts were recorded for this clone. The CDR3 is CASSTGLADTQYF. In DNA, the CDR3 is TGTGCCAGCAGCACCGGCCTGGCGGATACGCAGTATTTT. The genes are TRBV11-3 and TRBJ2-3, with D unresolved. Germline V CDR1 and CDR2: SGHNT, YENEEA. This CDR3 comprises 13 residues. The V end lost 5 bases, the J end lost 6 bases, and 12 bases lay between the germline ends.

The CDR3 protein is CASRGGLNNEQFF. The CDR3 DNA reads as TGTGCCAGCAGGGGGGGCCTCAACAATGAGCAGTTCTTC. V and J are TRBV2 and TRBJ2-1, with D perhaps matching TRBD1 or TRBD2 (6 bases each). The CDR3 spans 13 residues. The germline gives CDR1 SNHLY, CDR2 FYNNEI. The germline V and J ends were trimmed by 6 bases and 5 bases, with 11 bases remaining between them.

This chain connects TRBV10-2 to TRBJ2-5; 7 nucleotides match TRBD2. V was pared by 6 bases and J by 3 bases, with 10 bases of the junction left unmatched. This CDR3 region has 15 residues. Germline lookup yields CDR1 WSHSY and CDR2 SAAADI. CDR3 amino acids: CASRRVAAGEETQYF. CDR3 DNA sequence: TGCGCCAGCAGAAGAGTAGCGGCGGGGGAAGAGACCCAGTACTTC.

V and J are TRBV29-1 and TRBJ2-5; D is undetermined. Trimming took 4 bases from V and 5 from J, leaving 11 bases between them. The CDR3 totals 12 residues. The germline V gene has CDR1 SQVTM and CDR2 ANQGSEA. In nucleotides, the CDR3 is TGCAGCGTTGGGGTGGAACGGGAGACCCAGTACTTC. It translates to CSVGVERETQYF.

Here the CDR3 reads CASRPIAGAHIAQYF. The CDR3 DNA reads as TGTGCCAGTAGGCCTATAGCGGGGGCCCATATAGCGCAGTATTTT. The chain recombines TRBV19 with TRBJ2-3; 9 nucleotides line up with TRBD2. The CDR3 loop spans 15 amino acids. Trimming cost V 6 bases and J 10 bases; bases outside gene matches: 14. CDR1 is LNHDA and CDR2 is SQIVND in the germline V gene (reference sequence).

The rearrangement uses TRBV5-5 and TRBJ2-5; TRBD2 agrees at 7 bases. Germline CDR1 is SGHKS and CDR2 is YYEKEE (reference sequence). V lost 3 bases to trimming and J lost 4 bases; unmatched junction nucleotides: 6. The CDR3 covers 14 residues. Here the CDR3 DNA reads TGTGCCAGCAGCTCTTTTAGCGGGTTAGAGACCCAGTACTTC. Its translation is CASSSFSGLETQYF.

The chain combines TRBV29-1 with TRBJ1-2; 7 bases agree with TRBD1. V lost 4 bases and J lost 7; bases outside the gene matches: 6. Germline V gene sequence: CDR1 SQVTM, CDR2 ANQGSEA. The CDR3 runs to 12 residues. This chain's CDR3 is CSVVRGGIGYTF. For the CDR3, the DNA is TGCAGCGTTGTTAGAGGGGGCATTGGCTACACCTTC.

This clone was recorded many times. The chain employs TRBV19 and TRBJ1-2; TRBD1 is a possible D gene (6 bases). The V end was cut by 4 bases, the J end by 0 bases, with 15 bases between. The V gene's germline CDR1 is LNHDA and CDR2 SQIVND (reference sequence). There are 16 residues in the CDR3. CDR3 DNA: TGTGCCAGTAGTACCCACCGGACAGATGCTAACTATGGCTACACCTTC. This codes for CASSTHRTDANYGYTF.